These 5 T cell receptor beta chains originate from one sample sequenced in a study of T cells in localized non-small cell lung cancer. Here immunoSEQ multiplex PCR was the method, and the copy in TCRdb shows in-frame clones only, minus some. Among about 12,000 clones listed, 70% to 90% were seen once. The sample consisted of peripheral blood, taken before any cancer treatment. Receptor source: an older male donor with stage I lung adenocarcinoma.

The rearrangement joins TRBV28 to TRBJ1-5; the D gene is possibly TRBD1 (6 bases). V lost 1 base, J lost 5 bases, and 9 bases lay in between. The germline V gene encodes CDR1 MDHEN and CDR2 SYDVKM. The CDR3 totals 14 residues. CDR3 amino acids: CASSLYREDQPQHF. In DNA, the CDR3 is TGTGCCAGCAGTTTATACAGGGAGGATCAGCCCCAGCATTTT.

The DNA of the CDR3 is TGTGCCAGCTCACCACCTAGCACAGATACGCAGTATTTT. Its protein product is CASSPPSTDTQYF. This chain connects TRBV18 to TRBJ2-3, with D uncertain. CDR3 length: 13 amino acids. Trimming removed 0 bases from V and 0 bases from J, with 1 base in between. Germline-derived CDR1 and CDR2 are KGHSH and LQKENI. Full variable domain (remainder filled in from reference TRBV18 and TRBJ2-3): NAGVMQNPRHLVRRRGQEARLRCSPMKGHSHVYWYRQLPEEGLKFMVYLQKENIIDESGMPKERFSAEFPKEGPSILRIQQVVRGDSAAYFCASSPPSTDTQYFGPGTRLTVL.

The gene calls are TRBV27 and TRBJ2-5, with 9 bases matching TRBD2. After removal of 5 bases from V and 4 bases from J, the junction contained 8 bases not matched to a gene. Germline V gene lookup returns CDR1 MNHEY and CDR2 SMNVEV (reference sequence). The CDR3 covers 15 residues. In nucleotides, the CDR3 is TGTGCCAGCAGTCCCACCTCTAGCGGGGTAGAGACCCAGTACTTC. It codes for CASSPTSSGVETQYF.

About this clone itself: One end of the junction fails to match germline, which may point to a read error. The CDR3 sequence: CSAEGGQGTVGTDTQYF. The CDR3 bases are TGCAGCGCTGAAGGGGGACAGGGGACGGTAGGGACAGATACGCAGTATTTT. The chain links TRBV29-1 to TRBJ2-3; TRBD1 agrees at 10 bases. Germline V gene sequence: CDR1 SQVTM, CDR2 ANQGSEA. This CDR3 has 17 residues.

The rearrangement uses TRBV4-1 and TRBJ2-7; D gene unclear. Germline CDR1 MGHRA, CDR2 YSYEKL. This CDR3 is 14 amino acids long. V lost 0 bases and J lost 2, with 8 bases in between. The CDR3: CASSQDSSTYEQYF. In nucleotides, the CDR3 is TGCGCCAGCAGCCAAGACTCCAGTACCTACGAGCAGTACTTC.